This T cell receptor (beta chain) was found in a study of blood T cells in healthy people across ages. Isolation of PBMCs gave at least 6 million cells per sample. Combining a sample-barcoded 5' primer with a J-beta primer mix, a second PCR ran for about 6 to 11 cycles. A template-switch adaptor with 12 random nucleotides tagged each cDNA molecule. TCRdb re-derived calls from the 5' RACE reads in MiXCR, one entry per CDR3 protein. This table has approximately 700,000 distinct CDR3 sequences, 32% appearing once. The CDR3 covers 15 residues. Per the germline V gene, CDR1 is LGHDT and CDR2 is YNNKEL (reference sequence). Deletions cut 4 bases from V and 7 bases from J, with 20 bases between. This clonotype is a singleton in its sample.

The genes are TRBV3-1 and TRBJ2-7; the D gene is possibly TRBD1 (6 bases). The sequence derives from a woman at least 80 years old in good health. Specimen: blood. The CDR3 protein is CASSPLGQKNNEQYF. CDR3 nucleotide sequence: TGTGCCAGCAGCCCGCTCGGACAGAAAAACAATGAGCAGTACTTC.